One sample yielded the 17 T cell receptor beta chains listed below, sequenced in a study of OX40 agonist ivuxolimab in advanced cancers. Produced via immunoSEQ multiplex PCR; TCRdb's table is partial and in-frame only. The sample lists around 25,000 clones, approximately 80% occurring once. Sequences were derived from CD4+ or CD8+ T cells sorted from blood, sampled in a trial of the OX40 agonist ivuxolimab. These receptors all come from an adult with an advanced solid tumor such as melanoma, head and neck, liver or kidney cancer.

This clone was counted a single time. The chain has TRBV27 and TRBJ2-2; 7 bases agree with TRBD2. The V gene's germline CDR1 is MNHEY and CDR2 SMNVEV (reference sequence). V lost 3 bases and J lost 5; bases outside the gene matches: 9. This CDR3 comprises 16 residues. This CDR3 is CASSFGPAGRTGELFF. CDR3 coding DNA: TGTGCCAGCAGTTTTGGACCAGCGGGGCGGACCGGGGAGCTGTTTTTT.

The sample holds a few counts of this clone. The J gene is TRBJ2-7, the V gene TRBV7-2; D is possibly TRBD2 (5 bases). Trimming took off 1 base at V and 0 bases at J, with 10 bases between the two ends. Germline V gene lookup returns CDR1 SGHTA and CDR2 FQGNSA. This CDR3 has 15 residues. CDR3 region: CASSLDEGSSYEQYF. CDR3 sequence (DNA): TGTGCCAGCAGCTTAGATGAGGGTTCCTCCTACGAGCAGTACTTC.

The chain carries TRBV14 and TRBJ2-5; TRBD2 agrees at 10 bases. The V segment lost 1 base and the J segment 5 bases; nucleotides outside the gene matches: 4. This CDR3 is built from 15 residues. Germline V CDR1 and CDR2: SGHDN, FVKESK. In DNA form, the CDR3 reads TGTGCCAGCAGCCAAGCGAGGACTAGCGGTGAGACCCAGTACTTC. Residues: CASSQARTSGETQYF.

J is TRBJ2-7 and V is TRBV15; the D call may be TRBD1 or TRBD2 (5 bases each). The CDR3 runs to 15 residues. Trimming took 3 bases from V and 3 from J, leaving 15 bases between them. The V gene's germline CDR1 is LNHNV and CDR2 YYDKDF (reference sequence). CDR3 sequence reads: CATSRGTDFFYEQYF. CDR3 nucleotide sequence: TGTGCCACCAGCAGGGGGACGGATTTCTTCTACGAGCAGTACTTC.

The chain uses TRBV29-1 and TRBJ1-1; 8 bases fit TRBD1. The CDR3 runs to 11 residues. Germline CDR1 SQVTM, CDR2 ANQGSEA. V lost 5 bases and J lost 10; bases outside the gene matches: 6. CDR3 region: CSVFWGTGAFF. CDR3 sequence (DNA): TGCAGCGTTTTTTGGGGGACAGGAGCTTTCTTT.

The chain's CDR3 is CASWAGTYGYTF. CDR3 sequence (DNA): TGTGCCAGCTGGGCAGGGACCTATGGCTACACCTTC. The chain is built from TRBV2 and TRBJ1-2, with a tentative D call TRBD1 (5 bases). The CDR3 is 12 amino acids. CDR1 is SNHLY and CDR2 is FYNNEI in the germline V gene. V lost 8 bases and J lost 4, with 11 bases in between.

The rearrangement uses TRBV2 and TRBJ1-6; TRBD1 agrees at 8 bases. J was trimmed by 7 bases and V by 4 bases; bases with no gene match: 9. Per germline, CDR1 SNHLY and CDR2 FYNNEI. The CDR3 contains 16 residues. This CDR3 is CASSGTGTGTNSPLHF. The CDR3 coding sequence is TGTGCCAGCAGTGGAACCGGGACAGGAACCAATTCACCCCTCCACTTT.

The J gene is TRBJ2-7, the V gene TRBV7-2; the D gene is possibly TRBD2 (6 bases). CDR1 and CDR2 from the germline V gene are SGHTA and FQGNSA. V gave up 1 base and J gave up 9 bases, with 16 bases separating them. CDR3 length equals 14 residues. The CDR3 sequence is CASSLGLFGRGQYF. CDR3 nucleotide sequence: TGTGCCAGCAGCTTAGGGCTATTCGGGAGAGGGCAGTACTTC.

This CDR3 reads CASSSRQGGTEAFF. The CDR3 DNA sequence: TGTGCCAGCAGCTCGCGACAGGGAGGAACTGAAGCTTTCTTT. The chain joins TRBV7-2 to TRBJ1-1, with 7 bases aligning to TRBD1. This CDR3 is 14 amino acids long. Looked up from germline, CDR1 is SGHTA and CDR2 is FQGNSA. Unmatched junction bases numbered 7, after V lost 4 bases and J lost 5 bases.

A remark on this clone: The sample carries other DNA sequences with the same CDR3. CDR3 protein: CASSPANTGELFF. The CDR3 DNA is TGTGCCAGTAGCCCTGCGAACACCGGGGAGCTGTTTTTT. The chain is built from TRBV6-4 and TRBJ2-2; no reliable D call. The germline V gene has CDR1 MRHNA and CDR2 SNTAGT. The V gene lost 9 bases and the J gene lost 0 bases, with 8 bases spanning the gap. CDR3 length: 13 amino acids.

The chain links TRBV5-6 to TRBJ2-5, with TRBD1 as a possible D gene (5 bases). V lost 0 bases, J lost 8 bases, and 14 bases lay in between. This CDR3 region has 14 residues. CDR1 and CDR2 from the germline V gene are SGHDT and YYEEEE. DNA for the CDR3: TGTGCCAGCAGCTTGGGAGTAGGTAGGGGAACCCAGTACTTC. Translated: CASSLGVGRGTQYF.

The V call is TRBV19, the J call TRBJ2-5; D gene ambiguous. Germline-derived CDR1 and CDR2 are LNHDA and SQIVND (reference sequence). The CDR3 consists of 13 residues. The V end was cut by 8 bases, the J end by 0 bases, with 10 bases between. The CDR3 protein is CASAQSNQETQYF. The CDR3 coding sequence is TGTGCCAGTGCTCAGAGCAACCAAGAGACCCAGTACTTC.

This rearrangement joins TRBV10-3 to TRBJ1-2, with unresolved D. This CDR3 region has 13 residues. Trimming cost V 9 bases and J 0 bases, with 11 bases left between them. Germline lookup yields CDR1 ENHRY and CDR2 SYGVKD. The DNA for the CDR3 is TGTGCCATACTGGGCGTCTCTAACTATGGCTACACCTTC. This codes for CAILGVSNYGYTF.

The rearrangement joins TRBV2 to TRBJ2-5, with D unresolved. The CDR3 consists of 13 residues. The V gene lost 4 bases and the J gene lost 4 bases, with 10 bases spanning the gap. Germline V gene data show CDR1 as SNHLY and CDR2 as FYNNEI. CDR3 sequence reads: CASSVTERETQYF. CDR3 coding DNA: TGTGCCAGCAGTGTAACAGAACGAGAGACCCAGTACTTC.

The chain links TRBV11-2 to TRBJ2-3; weak D call: TRBD2 (5 bases). Germline V gives CDR1 SGHAT, CDR2 FQNNGV. The CDR3 runs 14 residues. Trimming pared 3 bases from V and 1 base from J, leaving 8 bases between. CDR3 in amino acids: CASSFDSGTDTQYF. The CDR3 DNA reads as TGTGCCAGCAGCTTTGATAGCGGCACAGATACGCAGTATTTT. Looking up the rest from reference TRBV11-2 and TRBJ2-3 gives the full variable domain: EAGVAQSPRYKIIEKRQSVAFWCNPISGHATLYWYQQILGQGPKLLIQFQNNGVVDDSQLPKDRFSAERLKGVDSTLKIQPAKLEDSAVYLCASSFDSGTDTQYFGPGTRLTVL.

This clone was recorded only once. Its ends do not fully match the called genes, so a read error is possible. The J gene is TRBJ2-2, the V gene TRBV7-6, with D possibly matching TRBD2 (6 bases). Per germline, CDR1 SGHVS and CDR2 FNYEAQ. The CDR3 is 16 amino acids. The CDR3 DNA follows: TGTGCCAGCAGTTTAGATCGGGGGACGAACACCGGGGAGCTGTTTTTT. Protein: CASSLDRGTNTGELFF.

The chain uses TRBV10-3 and TRBJ2-3, with D possibly matching TRBD2 (5 bases). V was cut by 4 bases and J by 6 bases, with 8 bases left in between. This CDR3 comprises 12 residues. Germline V gene data show CDR1 as ENHRY and CDR2 as SYGVKD. The CDR3, as DNA: TGTGCCATCAGTGTTTCGGGGGATACGCAGTATTTT. Amino acids: CAISVSGDTQYF.